A selection of T cell receptor beta chains follows, all from one sample in a study of T cell responses to AZD1222 COVID-19 vaccine. The method was immunoSEQ multiplex PCR; TCRdb's version includes in-frame clones alone and lacks a portion of them. The data hold around 110,000 clones, with about 88% observed a single time. The specimen comprised peripheral blood, sampled on day 0 of AZD1222 vaccination. The receptors shown here come from an adult in good health. CDR3s include the opening cysteine and the closing phenylalanine or tryptophan. The order of the fields is V gene, D gene, J gene, clone size, CDR3 protein, CDR3 DNA. D genes are given only for firm matches. Rows may omit the clone size; those that give it use once, few, many or a size class.

TRBV19	TRBD1	TRBJ1-5	.	CASGDRGQGQPQHF	TGTGCCAGCGGGGACAGGGGGCAGGGTCAGCCCCAGCATTTT
TRBV5-1	.	TRBJ1-3	.	CASSLTGGNTIYF	TGCGCCAGCAGCTTGACAGGTGGAAACACCATATATTTT
TRBV2	.	TRBJ2-7	.	CASTLAAWVYF	TGTGCCAGCACTTTGGCCGCTTGGGTATACTTC
TRBV6-5	TRBD1	TRBJ1-2	few	CASTGGFYYGYTF	TGTGCCAGCACAGGGGGCTTTTATTATGGCTACACCTTC
TRBV5-6	.	TRBJ1-1	.	CASSLGRDPGAFF	TGTGCCAGCAGCTTAGGACGAGATCCCGGGGCTTTCTTT
TRBV5-4	.	TRBJ2-3	.	CASSLKDTQYF	TGTGCCAGCAGCTTGAAAGATACGCAGTATTTT
TRBV4-2	.	TRBJ1-2	.	CASSQDRSGGKGTLNYGYTF	TGTGCCAGCAGCCAAGATCGGTCGGGCGGGAAGGGGACTCTAAATTATGGCTACACCTTC
TRBV6-5	TRBD2	TRBJ2-2	.	CASSSRLAGAPGELFF	TGTGCCAGCAGTTCCAGACTAGCGGGAGCCCCCGGGGAGCTGTTTTTT
TRBV11-2	.	TRBJ1-1	few	CASSSQGGGTEAFF	TGTGCCAGCAGCTCCCAGGGTGGTGGGACTGAAGCTTTCTTT
TRBV6-2/TRBV6-3	.	TRBJ1-5	.	CASSSRQNGNQPQHF	TGTGCCAGCAGCTCCAGACAGAATGGCAATCAGCCCCAGCATTTT
TRBV6-4	TRBD2	TRBJ2-3	.	CASSEGLAGDTQYF	TGTGCCAGCAGTGAGGGACTAGCGGGAGATACGCAGTATTTT
TRBV3-1/TRBV3-2	.	TRBJ1-5	.	CASSPRLMYQPQHF	TGTGCCAGCAGCCCGAGACTCATGTATCAGCCCCAGCATTTT
TRBV6-4	.	TRBJ2-3	few	CASSDGTTDTQYF	TGTGCCAGCAGTGACGGGACTACAGATACGCAGTATTTT
TRBV28	.	TRBJ2-2	.	CASSVGGANTGELFF	TGTGCCAGCTCTGTAGGCGGGGCGAACACCGGGGAGCTGTTTTTT
TRBV5-6	TRBD1	TRBJ2-7	.	CASSQTGTYEQYF	TGTGCCAGCAGCCAGACAGGGACCTACGAGCAGTACTTC
TRBV28	.	TRBJ1-2	.	CASSIRGFGYGYTF	TGTGCCAGCTCGATTAGAGGGTTTGGCTATGGCTACACCTTC
TRBV7-8	.	TRBJ1-1	.	CASSPWARGREAFF	TGTGCCAGCAGCCCATGGGCCAGGGGACGTGAAGCTTTCTTT
TRBV28	.	TRBJ1-2	.	CASGEGWYGYTF	TGTGCCAGCGGGGAAGGGTGGTATGGCTACACCTTC
TRBV28	.	TRBJ2-7	.	CASSASQGKEQYF	TGTGCCAGCAGTGCCTCGCAGGGGAAGGAGCAGTACTTC